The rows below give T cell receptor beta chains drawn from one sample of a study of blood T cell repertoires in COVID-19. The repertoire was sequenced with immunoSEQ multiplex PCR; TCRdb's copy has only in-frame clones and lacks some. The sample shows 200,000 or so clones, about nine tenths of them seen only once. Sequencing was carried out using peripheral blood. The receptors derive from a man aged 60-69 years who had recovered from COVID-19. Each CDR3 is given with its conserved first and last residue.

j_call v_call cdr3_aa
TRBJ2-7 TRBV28 CASSSPHLWREGYEQYF
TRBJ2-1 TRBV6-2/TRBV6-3 CASSYPGAAHTAYNEQFF
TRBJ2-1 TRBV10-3 CAISDQITGTGVRQFF
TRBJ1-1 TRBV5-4 CASSSGQGFTEAFF
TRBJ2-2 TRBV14 CASSEWTIDTGELFF
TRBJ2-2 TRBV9 CASSPGRGRPGELFF
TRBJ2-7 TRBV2 CASSESSGRARTRTYEQYF
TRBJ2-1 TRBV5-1 CASSITGTSGSTAHEQFF
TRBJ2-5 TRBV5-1 CASSYSGQGETQYF
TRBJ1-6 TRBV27 CASGHGVGYSPLHF